The clone carrying this T cell receptor (beta chain) was detected once. The data derive from a study of blood T cell repertoires in COVID-19. Whole-study context: Samples came from the United States, Italy and Spain, spanning acute and convalescent COVID-19.

Germline CDR1 is SNHLY and CDR2 is FYNNEI. This CDR3 contains 15 residues. Losses at the gene ends were 6 bases for V and 1 base for J; bases not matched to a gene: 4. Sequenced by immunoSEQ multiplex PCR; TCRdb stores in-frame clones only, minus some. This table has about 50,000 clones, roughly 83% appearing once. Sequenced sample: peripheral blood. V is TRBV2 and J is TRBJ1-5; 9 bases match TRBD1. The sequence came from a woman aged 55-75 years with acute or convalescent COVID-19. The CDR3 here is CASREQGASNQPQHF. CDR3 DNA sequence: TGTGCCAGCAGGGAACAGGGGGCGAGCAATCAGCCCCAGCATTTT.